A selection of T cell receptor beta chains follows, all from one sample in a study of T cell responses to AZD1222 COVID-19 vaccine. TCRdb keeps only in-frame clones here, not all; method: immunoSEQ multiplex PCR. The sample holds 110,000 or so clones, roughly 89% seen once. The sample was peripheral blood, taken 28 days after the second AZD1222 dose. All receptors derive from an adult who received the AZD1222 COVID-19 vaccine. The CDR3 runs from the conserved cysteine through the conserved F or W. A D gene is named only where the DNA matches it firmly. Expanded clones get a size class; other rows say once, few or many, or leave the size out.

-	once	TRBV7-2	13	TRBJ2-2	TGTGCCAGCAGCACTTGGGACACCGGGGAGCTGTTTTTT	CASSTWDTGELFF
-	-	TRBV19	15	TRBJ2-1	TGTGCCAGTTCCTTAGGCAGGGGCTCCTACAATGAGCAGTTCTTC	CASSLGRGSYNEQFF
-	-	TRBV5-4	14	TRBJ1-2	TGTGCCAGCAGCTCTGAGGGGGGTTACTATGGCTACACCTTC	CASSSEGGYYGYTF
-	-	TRBV28	12	TRBJ2-3	TGTGCCGCCCGGGCTTTGTCAGATACGCAGTATTTT	CAARALSDTQYF
TRBD1	-	TRBV15	15	TRBJ2-7	TGTGCCACCAGCAGAGTTGGGACAGGGGGAGACGGGCAGTACTTC	CATSRVGTGGDGQYF
TRBD2	few	TRBV6-5	14	TRBJ2-3	TGTGCCAGCGGCGGGGAGGGGAGCACAGATACGCAGTATTTT	CASGGEGSTDTQYF
-	-	TRBV28	11	TRBJ2-1	TGTGCCAGCAGCACTTACAATGAGCAGTTCTTC	CASSTYNEQFF
-	-	TRBV19	17	TRBJ1-5	TGTGCCAGTAGTTCAAATCCCGAGACAGTATACTATCAGCCCCAGCATTTT	CASSSNPETVYYQPQHF
-	-	TRBV5-6	13	TRBJ2-7	TGTGCCAGCAGCTATGGACGGTCCTACGAGCAGTACTTC	CASSYGRSYEQYF
-	-	TRBV28	11	TRBJ2-5	TGTGCCAGCAGTATACAAGAGACCCAGTACTTC	CASSIQETQYF
-	-	TRBV10-2	15	TRBJ2-3	TGCGCCAGCAGCAAGGACTATCGGCGTGCAGATACGCAGTATTTT	CASSKDYRRADTQYF
TRBD2	-	TRBV30	13	TRBJ2-7	TGTGCCTGGAGTCCCGGACTAGCGGCCGAGCAGTACTTC	CAWSPGLAAEQYF
TRBD2	once	TRBV5-4	15	TRBJ2-7	TGTGCCAGCAGCTCGGGACTAGCGGGAGTGTACGAGCAGTACTTC	CASSSGLAGVYEQYF
TRBD1	-	TRBV27	13	TRBJ2-7	TGTGCCAGCAGCCCGACAGGGTACGACGAGCAGTACTTC	CASSPTGYDEQYF
-	-	TRBV28	17	TRBJ2-1	TGTGCCAGCAGTTTTATCCCTATGGCGAGCTCCTACAATGAGCAGTTCTTC	CASSFIPMASSYNEQFF
TRBD2	once	TRBV7-2	17	TRBJ2-5	TGTGCCAGCAGCGAACTAGCGGGGGTGGTCCTCCAAGAGACCCAGTACTTC	CASSELAGVVLQETQYF
-	-	TRBV9	14	TRBJ1-5	TGTGCCAGCAGCTCCGGACAGCAGGGTCAGCCCCAGCATTTT	CASSSGQQGQPQHF
TRBD2	-	TRBV7-9	16	TRBJ2-1	TGTGCCAGCAGCCCCCGGGGGACTAGCGGGAAACATGAGCAGTTCTTC	CASSPRGTSGKHEQFF
-	-	TRBV29-1	12	TRBJ2-5	TGCAGCGTTGCGGATCAGGGCGAGACCCAGTACTTC	CSVADQGETQYF
-	-	TRBV18	13	TRBJ1-1	TGTGCCAGCTCACCGGGTGGGAACACTGAAGCTTTCTTT	CASSPGGNTEAFF
-	-	TRBV3-1/TRBV3-2	14	TRBJ2-1	TGTGCCAGCAGCCTTGGAGCGGCGAATAATGAGCAGTTCTTC	CASSLGAANNEQFF
-	-	TRBV28	12	TRBJ2-7	TGTGCCAGCTTCTCCGGGGCCTACGAGCAGTACTTC	CASFSGAYEQYF
-	-	TRBV28	16	TRBJ2-7	TGTGCCAGCAGTTTATGGGGGGGCGGTGGGGCCTACGAGCAGTACTTC	CASSLWGGGGAYEQYF
-	-	TRBV27	14	TRBJ1-3	TGTGCCAGCAGTTTATCTCGGGGGACCGACACCATATATTTT	CASSLSRGTDTIYF
-	-	TRBV10-3	12	TRBJ2-7	TGTGCCATCAGTGTGCAGGCCTACGAGCAGTACTTC	CAISVQAYEQYF
-	-	TRBV7-2	14	TRBJ2-5	TGTGCCAGCAGCTTAGCCCTCCTCCAAGAGACCCAGTACTTC	CASSLALLQETQYF
-	-	TRBV23-1	16	TRBJ1-5	TGCGCCAGCAGTCAGGGAGTGGAAAAGAGGATTCAGCCCCAGCATTTT	CASSQGVEKRIQPQHF
-	-	TRBV11-2	11	TRBJ2-1	TGTGCCAGCAGCTCCTCAGGGGAGGAGTTCTTC	CASSSSGEEFF
-	-	TRBV5-1	15	TRBJ2-1	TGCGCCAGCAGCTTGGTTGGGGAAACCTACAATGAGCAGTTCTTC	CASSLVGETYNEQFF
-	-	TRBV7-2	13	TRBJ2-7	TGTGCCAGCAGCCTTGGGTCTTACTACGAGCAGTACTTC	CASSLGSYYEQYF
TRBD2	once	TRBV27	14	TRBJ2-1	TGTGCCAGCAGTCCAGCGGGAGGCTACAATGAGCAGTTCTTC	CASSPAGGYNEQFF
TRBD2	-	TRBV6-5	13	TRBJ2-7	TGTGCCAGCAGGAGTAGCGGGAGGGCCGAGCAGTACTTC	CASRSSGRAEQYF
-	once	TRBV5-1	14	TRBJ1-4	TGCGCCAGCAGCTTAATGATAGGAGATGAAAAACTGTTTTTT	CASSLMIGDEKLFF
-	-	TRBV29-1	12	TRBJ2-2	TGCAGCGCGACAGAAAACACCGGGGAGCTGTTTTTT	CSATENTGELFF
-	-	TRBV7-3	16	TRBJ2-3	TGTGCCAGCAGCTTAAGGGTACTAGGGGGCACAGATACGCAGTATTTT	CASSLRVLGGTDTQYF
TRBD1	-	TRBV18	18	TRBJ1-1	TGTGCCAGCTCACCCGGACAGGGGGCTGGTTCAATGAACACTGAAGCTTTCTTT	CASSPGQGAGSMNTEAFF
-	-	TRBV29-1	12	TRBJ2-3	TGCAGCGTATGGCAGGGCACAGATACGCAGTATTTT	CSVWQGTDTQYF
TRBD1	-	TRBV27	14	TRBJ2-5	TGTGCCAGCAGTTCGGGACAGGGATCAGAGACCCAGTACTTC	CASSSGQGSETQYF
TRBD1	once	TRBV23-1	16	TRBJ2-7	TGCGCCAGCAGCCAGAGGGGGGACAGGGTAAATTACGAGCAGTACTTC	CASSQRGDRVNYEQYF
-	once	TRBV7-9	13	TRBJ2-1	TGTGCCAGCAGTCGGACGAACTACAATGAGCAGTTCTTC	CASSRTNYNEQFF
TRBD2	-	TRBV11-2	15	TRBJ2-3	TGTGCCAGCAGCCCGGTAGCGGGAGTAGCGGATACGCAGTATTTT	CASSPVAGVADTQYF
-	-	TRBV28	15	TRBJ1-2	TGTGCCAGCAGTGACGTTCAGGGGAGTGGAGGCGGCTACACCTTC	CASSDVQGSGGGYTF
-	once	TRBV6-5	13	TRBJ1-1	TGTGCCAGCCGACCGTGGGAGTACACTGAAGCTTTCTTT	CASRPWEYTEAFF
-	few	TRBV2	11	TRBJ2-7	TGTGCCAGCAGTCAATTTGACGAGCAGTACTTC	CASSQFDEQYF
-	once	TRBV18	13	TRBJ1-1	TGTGCCAGCTCACCAGGGTTGAACACTGAAGCTTTCTTT	CASSPGLNTEAFF
TRBD1	-	TRBV7-8	16	TRBJ2-7	TGTGCCAGCACCGACAGGGGGAGGACTAGGGGTAAGGAGCAGTACTTC	CASTDRGRTRGKEQYF